This T cell receptor beta chain was sequenced in a study of PD-1 and CTLA-4 blockade in melanoma. The CDR3 runs to 15 residues. The V gene's germline CDR1 is SGHVS and CDR2 FNYEAQ. V lost 2 bases, J lost 7 bases, and 5 bases stayed unmatched. The assay was immunoSEQ multiplex PCR, and TCRdb's table has in-frame clones only and misses some. Here the sample spans about 31,000 clones, around 93% being singletons. The sequenced sample was CD8+ T cells from peripheral blood, obtained from a patient given anti-PD-1 treatment. The rearrangement links TRBV7-6 to TRBJ2-2; 9 nucleotides align to TRBD1. The sequence was obtained from a human donor with melanoma. This CDR3 reads CASSLMGQGDGELFF. The CDR3 nucleotides are TGTGCCAGCAGCTTAATGGGACAGGGTGACGGGGAGCTGTTTTTT.